Sequencing of this T cell receptor (beta chain) was carried out in a study of cytomegalovirus exposure and HLA in healthy donors. Overall study context: A previous analysis identified 95 million to 130 million unique TCR beta sequences derived from 180 million or so T cells.

With regard to this clone: At one boundary the junction diverges from the germline segment, which might be a read error.

Amplification used 60 Vbeta primers and 13 Jbeta primers. The data were produced by immunoSEQ multiplex PCR, yet TCRdb's version contains in-frame clones alone and is incomplete. The sample holds 120,000 or so clones, around three quarters seen once. The CDR3 length is 13 residues. The germline gives CDR1 SSHAT, CDR2 FNYEAQ (reference sequence). This rearrangement joins TRBV7-7 to TRBJ2-7; TRBD1 aligns across 7 bases. The clonotype comes from a man younger than 35 in good health and CMV-seropositive. Sequenced input: PBMCs. The CDR3 region is CASSFDRVSEQYF. CDR3 nucleotide sequence: TGTGCTAGCAGCTTCGACAGGGTTAGTGAGCAGTACTTC. Full variable domain (rest looked up from reference TRBV7-7 and TRBJ2-7): GAGVSQSPRYKVTKRGQDVTLRCDPISSHATLYWYQQALGQGPEFLTYFNYEAQPDKSGLPSDRFSAERPEGSISTLTIQRTEQRDSAMYRCASSFDRVSEQYFGPGTRLTVT.